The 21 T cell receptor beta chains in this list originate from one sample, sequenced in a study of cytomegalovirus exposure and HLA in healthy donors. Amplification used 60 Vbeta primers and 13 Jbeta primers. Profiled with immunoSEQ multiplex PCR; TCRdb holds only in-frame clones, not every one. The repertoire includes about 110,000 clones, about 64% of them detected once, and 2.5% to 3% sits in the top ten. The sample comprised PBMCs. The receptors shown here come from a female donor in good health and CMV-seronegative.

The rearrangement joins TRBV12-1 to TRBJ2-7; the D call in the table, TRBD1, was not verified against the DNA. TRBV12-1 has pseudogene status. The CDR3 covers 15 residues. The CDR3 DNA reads TGTGCCAGCAGCTTTGAGGGCAGGGGGGACTACGAGCAGTACTTC. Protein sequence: CASSFEGRGDYEQYF.

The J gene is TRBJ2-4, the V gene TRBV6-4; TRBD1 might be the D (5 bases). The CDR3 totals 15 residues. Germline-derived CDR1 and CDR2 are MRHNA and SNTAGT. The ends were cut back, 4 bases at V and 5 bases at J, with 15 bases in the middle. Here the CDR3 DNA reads TGTGCCAGCAGTGCGTTTGAAGGGGTCGAAAACATTCAGTACTTC. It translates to CASSAFEGVENIQYF.

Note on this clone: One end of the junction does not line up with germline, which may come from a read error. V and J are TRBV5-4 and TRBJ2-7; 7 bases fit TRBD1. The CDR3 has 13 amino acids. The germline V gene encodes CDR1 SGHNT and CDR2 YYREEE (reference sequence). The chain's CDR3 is CAGSSDRVNEQYF. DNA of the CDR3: TGTGCCGGCAGCTCTGACAGGGTCAACGAGCAGTACTTC.

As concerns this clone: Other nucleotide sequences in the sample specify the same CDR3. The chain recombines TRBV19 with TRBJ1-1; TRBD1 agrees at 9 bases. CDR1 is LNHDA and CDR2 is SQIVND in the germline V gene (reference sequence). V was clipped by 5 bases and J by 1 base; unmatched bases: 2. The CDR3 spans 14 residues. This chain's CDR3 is CASSPGQGNTEAFF. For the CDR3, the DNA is TGTGCCAGTAGTCCGGGACAGGGGAACACTGAAGCTTTCTTT.

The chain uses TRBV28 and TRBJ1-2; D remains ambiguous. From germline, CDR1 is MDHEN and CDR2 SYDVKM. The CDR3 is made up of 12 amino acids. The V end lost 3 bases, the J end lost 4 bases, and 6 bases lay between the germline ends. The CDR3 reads CASSLEGYGYTF. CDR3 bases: TGTGCCAGCAGTTTGGAGGGCTATGGCTACACCTTC.

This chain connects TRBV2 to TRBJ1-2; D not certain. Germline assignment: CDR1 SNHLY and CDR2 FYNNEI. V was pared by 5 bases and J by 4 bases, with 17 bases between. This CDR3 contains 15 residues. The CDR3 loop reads CASSPHLRGSYGYTF. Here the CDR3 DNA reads TGTGCCAGCAGTCCCCACCTGAGAGGGTCCTATGGCTACACCTTC.

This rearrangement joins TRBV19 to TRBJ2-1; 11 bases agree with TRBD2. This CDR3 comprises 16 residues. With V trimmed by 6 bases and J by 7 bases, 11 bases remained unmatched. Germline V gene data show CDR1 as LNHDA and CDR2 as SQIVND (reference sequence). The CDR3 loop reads CASSSRLAGYGNEQFF. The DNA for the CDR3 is TGTGCCAGTAGCTCGAGACTAGCGGGATATGGGAATGAGCAGTTCTTC. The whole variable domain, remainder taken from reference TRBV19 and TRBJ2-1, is DGGITQSPKYLFRKEGQNVTLSCEQNLNHDAMYWYRQDPGQGLRLIYYSQIVNDFQKGDIAEGYSVSREKKESFPLTVTSAQKNPTAFYLCASSSRLAGYGNEQFFGPGTRLTVL.

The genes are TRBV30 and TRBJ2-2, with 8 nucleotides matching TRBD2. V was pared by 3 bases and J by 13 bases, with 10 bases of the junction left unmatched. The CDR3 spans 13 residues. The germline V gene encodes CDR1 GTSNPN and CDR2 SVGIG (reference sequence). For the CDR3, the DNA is TGTGCCTGGAGCAGTGGACTAGCCGCCGTGCTGTTTTTT. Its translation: CAWSSGLAAVLFF.

CDR3 DNA: TGTGCCAGCAGCACTGGGGCGGATGGCAATCAGCCCCAGCATTTT. Encoded protein: CASSTGADGNQPQHF. This sequence joins TRBV9 and TRBJ1-5; tentatively, D is TRBD1 (5 bases). This CDR3 is 15 amino acids long. V lost 4 bases, J lost 2 bases, and 13 bases lay in between. Germline CDR1 SGDLS, CDR2 YYNGEE.

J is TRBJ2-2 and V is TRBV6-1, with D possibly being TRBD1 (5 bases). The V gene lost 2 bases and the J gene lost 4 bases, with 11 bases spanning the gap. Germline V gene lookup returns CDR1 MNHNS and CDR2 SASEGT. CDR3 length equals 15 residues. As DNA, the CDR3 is TGTGCCAGCAGTGAACATGCAGGGCGCACCGGGGAGCTGTTTTTT. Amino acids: CASSEHAGRTGELFF.

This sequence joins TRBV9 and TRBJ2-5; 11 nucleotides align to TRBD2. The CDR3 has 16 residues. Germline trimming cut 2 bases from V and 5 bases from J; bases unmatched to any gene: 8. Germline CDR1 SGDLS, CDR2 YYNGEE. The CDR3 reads CASSVSGRGRGETQYF. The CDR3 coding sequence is TGTGCCAGCAGCGTTAGCGGGAGGGGCAGAGGGGAGACCCAGTACTTC.

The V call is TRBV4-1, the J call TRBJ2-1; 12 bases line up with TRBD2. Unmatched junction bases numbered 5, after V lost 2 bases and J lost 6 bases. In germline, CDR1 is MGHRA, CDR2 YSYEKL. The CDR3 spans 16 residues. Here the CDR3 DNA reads TGCGCCAGCAGCCAATCGACTAGCGGGAGAATCAATGAGCAGTTCTTC. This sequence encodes CASSQSTSGRINEQFF.

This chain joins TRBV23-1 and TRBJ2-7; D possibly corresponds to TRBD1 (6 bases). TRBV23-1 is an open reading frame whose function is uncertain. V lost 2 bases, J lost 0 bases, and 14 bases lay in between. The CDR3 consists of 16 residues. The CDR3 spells CASSQDGQKHSYEQYF. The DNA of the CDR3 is TGCGCCAGCAGTCAAGACGGACAGAAACACTCCTACGAGCAGTACTTC.

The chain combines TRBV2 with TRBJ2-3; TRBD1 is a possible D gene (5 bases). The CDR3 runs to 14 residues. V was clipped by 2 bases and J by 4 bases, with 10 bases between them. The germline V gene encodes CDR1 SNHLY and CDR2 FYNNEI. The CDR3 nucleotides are TGTGCCAGCAGTGAATCTGCCAGGGCAGATACGCAGTATTTT. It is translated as CASSESARADTQYF.

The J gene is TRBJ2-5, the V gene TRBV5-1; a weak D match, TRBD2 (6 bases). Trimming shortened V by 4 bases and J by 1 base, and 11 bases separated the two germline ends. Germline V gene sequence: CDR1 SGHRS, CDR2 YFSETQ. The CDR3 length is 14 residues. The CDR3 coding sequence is TGCGCCAGCAGCACCTCGGGACTCCAAGAGACCCAGTACTTC. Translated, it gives CASSTSGLQETQYF.

The CDR3 region is CASSNSYEQYF. The DNA for the CDR3 is TGTGCCAGTAGTAACAGCTACGAGCAGTACTTC. This chain links TRBV19 with TRBJ2-7; D is unclear. Germline assignment: CDR1 LNHDA and CDR2 SQIVND (reference sequence). Trimming shortened V by 4 bases and J by 3 bases, and 4 bases separated the two germline ends. This CDR3 contains 11 residues.

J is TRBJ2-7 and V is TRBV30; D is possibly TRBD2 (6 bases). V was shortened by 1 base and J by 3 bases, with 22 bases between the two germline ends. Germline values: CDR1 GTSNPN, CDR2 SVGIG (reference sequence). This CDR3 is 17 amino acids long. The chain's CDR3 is CAWSEHWGERGGYEQYF. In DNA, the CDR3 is TGTGCCTGGAGTGAACACTGGGGGGAAAGGGGAGGCTACGAGCAGTACTTC.

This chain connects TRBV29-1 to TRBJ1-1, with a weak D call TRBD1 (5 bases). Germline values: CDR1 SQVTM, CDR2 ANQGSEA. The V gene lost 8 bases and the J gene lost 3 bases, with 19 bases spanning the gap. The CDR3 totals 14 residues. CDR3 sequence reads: CSFQLGGLHTEAFF. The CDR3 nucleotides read TGCAGCTTCCAGTTGGGGGGGTTACACACTGAAGCTTTCTTT.

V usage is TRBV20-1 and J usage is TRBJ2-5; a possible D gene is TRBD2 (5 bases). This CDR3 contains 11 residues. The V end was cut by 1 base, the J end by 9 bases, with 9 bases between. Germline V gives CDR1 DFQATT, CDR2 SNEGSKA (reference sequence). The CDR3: CSARGTGAQYF. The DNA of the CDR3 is TGCAGTGCTAGAGGAACCGGGGCCCAGTACTTC.

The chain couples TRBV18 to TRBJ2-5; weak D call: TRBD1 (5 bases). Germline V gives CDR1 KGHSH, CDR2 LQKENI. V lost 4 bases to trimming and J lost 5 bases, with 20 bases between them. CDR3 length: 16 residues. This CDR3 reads CASSLQASKSGETQYF. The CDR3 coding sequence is TGTGCCAGCTCACTTCAAGCCTCCAAATCAGGGGAGACCCAGTACTTC.

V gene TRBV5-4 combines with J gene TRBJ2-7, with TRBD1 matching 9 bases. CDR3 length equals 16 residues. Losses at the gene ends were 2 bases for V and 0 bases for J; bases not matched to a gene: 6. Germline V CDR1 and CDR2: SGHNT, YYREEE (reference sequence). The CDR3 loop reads CASSLGPGQGSYEQYF. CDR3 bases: TGTGCCAGCAGCTTAGGACCGGGACAGGGCTCCTACGAGCAGTACTTC.